One and the same sample provided the 18 T cell receptor beta chains below, sequenced in a study of technical replicates of blood from four donors. Measured with immunoSEQ multiplex PCR; TCRdb has only the in-frame clones, and not every one. Of around 79,000 clones in the sample, roughly 92% were seen once. Sequenced input: T cells isolated from PBMCs. The origin of the receptors is a human donor in good health.

V usage is TRBV7-9 and J usage is TRBJ2-7, with 7 bases that match TRBD2. CDR1 is SEHNR and CDR2 is FQNEAQ in the germline V gene (reference sequence). The CDR3 length is 13 residues. With V trimmed by 5 bases and J by 5 bases, 6 bases remained unmatched. The CDR3 DNA is TGTGCCAGCAGCCCGCCGGGGGGTGACGAGCAGTACTTC. This codes for CASSPPGGDEQYF.

The gene calls are TRBV7-3 and TRBJ2-4; weak D call: TRBD1 (6 bases). The V gene lost 4 bases and the J gene lost 8 bases, with 18 bases spanning the gap. The CDR3 totals 15 residues. CDR1 and CDR2 (germline): SGHTA, FQGTGA. The CDR3: CASSSTGKASDIQYF. The CDR3 coding sequence is TGTGCCAGCAGCTCGACAGGCAAAGCCAGCGACATTCAGTACTTC.

This chain connects TRBV4-1 to TRBJ1-1; D is undetermined. V was trimmed by 4 bases and J by 0 bases, leaving 9 bases between them. This CDR3 has 14 residues. Germline values: CDR1 MGHRA, CDR2 YSYEKL. The CDR3 DNA follows: TGCGCCAGCAGCCCCGAGCGGGTGAACACTGAAGCTTTCTTT. Protein product: CASSPERVNTEAFF.

This chain links TRBV10-2 with TRBJ2-7, with a weak D call TRBD2 (5 bases). Germline V CDR1 and CDR2: WSHSY, SAAADI. V gave up 5 bases and J gave up 4 bases, with 12 bases separating them. There are 13 residues in the CDR3. Here the CDR3 reads CASSSMGEYEQYF. CDR3 nucleotide sequence: TGCGCCAGCAGTTCCATGGGAGAGTACGAGCAGTACTTC.

V is TRBV11-3 and J is TRBJ2-7; 7 nucleotides line up with TRBD1. CDR3 length: 14 residues. Germline assignment: CDR1 SGHNT and CDR2 YENEEA. The V gene end was trimmed by 6 bases and the J gene end by 0 bases; junction bases not matched to a gene: 5. CDR3 region: CASRRDSNSYEQYF. The CDR3 DNA sequence: TGTGCCAGCAGGAGGGACAGTAACTCCTACGAGCAGTACTTC.

The chain joins TRBV5-1 to TRBJ2-7, with D unresolved. Germline V gene sequence: CDR1 SGHRS, CDR2 YFSETQ. Trimming removed 3 bases from V and 3 bases from J, with 4 bases in between. This CDR3 contains 11 residues. For the CDR3, the DNA is TGCGCCAGCAGCTCAAACTACGAGCAGTACTTC. This gives the protein CASSSNYEQYF.

V usage is TRBV5-1 and J usage is TRBJ1-4; 7 bases map to TRBD1. Trimming removed 0 bases from V and 4 bases from J; junction bases left unmatched: 6. There are 16 residues in the CDR3. Germline CDR1 is SGHRS and CDR2 is YFSETQ. CDR3 DNA: TGCGCCAGCAGCTTGGGGTTGGCAGGGGGTAATGAAAAACTGTTTTTT. It specifies CASSLGLAGGNEKLFF.

In this sample, this clone turned up once. The rearrangement joins TRBV13 to TRBJ2-1, with 8 bases lining up with TRBD2. Germline V gene data show CDR1 as PRHDT and CDR2 as FYEKMQ (reference sequence). The CDR3 is made up of 14 amino acids. The V segment lost 7 bases and the J segment 9 bases; nucleotides outside the gene matches: 11. The CDR3, as DNA: TGTGCCAGCATTTCCGGGAGGGCGCAGGGTGAGCAGTTCTTC. Translating it yields CASISGRAQGEQFF.

The J gene is TRBJ2-4, the V gene TRBV18; TRBD2 matches 16 bases. Germline CDR1 reads KGHSH; CDR2 reads LQKENI. V lost 3 bases and J lost 7; bases outside the gene matches: 12. This CDR3 has 19 amino acids. DNA for the CDR3: TGTGCCAGCTCACCTATGGGACTAGCGGGAGGGCCCAGTTGGAACATTCAGTACTTC. Translated, it gives CASSPMGLAGGPSWNIQYF.

The chain joins TRBV7-8 to TRBJ2-3, with TRBD1 as a possible D gene (6 bases). V was trimmed by 2 bases and J by 2 bases, leaving 17 bases between them. CDR1 SGHVS and CDR2 FQNEAQ come from the germline V gene. This CDR3 has 17 residues. CDR3 coding DNA: TGTGCCAGCAGCTTATTGCCCCAGGACAGAGACACAGATACGCAGTATTTT. It codes for CASSLLPQDRDTDTQYF.

Turning to this clone: The sample has other DNA sequences that encode this CDR3 too. The V and J genes are TRBV18 and TRBJ2-7, with D perhaps TRBD1 (5 bases). The germline gives CDR1 KGHSH, CDR2 LQKENI. CDR3 length: 13 amino acids. Trimming shortened V by 3 bases and J by 5 bases, and 11 bases separated the two germline ends. The CDR3, as DNA: TGTGCCAGCTCACCGGGTCAGGGCGACGAGCAGTACTTC. Translated: CASSPGQGDEQYF.

This sequence joins TRBV4-1 and TRBJ1-2; a possible D gene is TRBD1 (6 bases). The V and J ends lost 2 bases and 2 bases respectively, with 12 bases between them. CDR3 length: 15 amino acids. CDR1 and CDR2 (germline): MGHRA, YSYEKL. The CDR3 bases are TGCGCCAGCAGCCAACAGGGTGGGGGCAACTATGGCTACACCTTC. Translation: CASSQQGGGNYGYTF.

This clone was detected only once. The rearrangement uses TRBV2 and TRBJ2-3; D is undetermined. V was trimmed by 10 bases and J by 6 bases, leaving 14 bases between them. This CDR3 has 12 amino acids. Germline lookup yields CDR1 SNHLY and CDR2 FYNNEI. The CDR3 DNA is TGTGCCACCTCTCTCTCTCGGGATACGCAGTATTTT. Protein: CATSLSRDTQYF.

The chain combines TRBV7-9 with TRBJ2-7; 8 bases fit TRBD2. Germline-derived CDR1 and CDR2 are SEHNR and FQNEAQ (reference sequence). The ends lost 5 bases at V and 4 bases at J; junction bases unmatched: 13. The CDR3 is 16 residues long. In DNA form, the CDR3 reads TGTGCCAGCAGCGCCCCGGGACTAGTCCTAACTTACGAGCAGTACTTC. Amino acids: CASSAPGLVLTYEQYF.

The chain uses TRBV6-6 and TRBJ2-1; a possible D gene is TRBD2 (6 bases). The V gene's germline CDR1 is MNHNY and CDR2 SVGAGI (reference sequence). The germline V and J ends were trimmed by 0 bases and 7 bases, with 16 bases remaining between them. This CDR3 has 16 residues. CDR3 bases: TGTGCCAGCAGTTACTCGGCTGTGCCGGGGAGGAATGAGCAGTTCTTC. Amino acid sequence: CASSYSAVPGRNEQFF.

The CDR3: CASSLWSGNPYEQYF. For the CDR3, the DNA is TGTGCCAGCAGCTTATGGTCAGGGAATCCCTACGAGCAGTACTTC. The rearrangement joins TRBV11-1 to TRBJ2-7; maybe TRBD1 (5 bases). This CDR3 contains 15 residues. Trimming pared 2 bases from V and 2 bases from J, leaving 13 bases between. Per the germline V gene, CDR1 is SGHAT and CDR2 is FQDESV (reference sequence). The whole variable domain, remainder taken from reference TRBV11-1 and TRBJ2-7, is EAEVAQSPRYKITEKSQAVAFWCDPISGHATLYWYRQILGQGPELLVQFQDESVVDDSQLPKDRFSAERLKGVDSTLKIQPAELGDSAMYLCASSLWSGNPYEQYFGPGTRLTVT.

This chain joins TRBV4-2 and TRBJ1-5; D gene uncertain. The CDR3 consists of 15 residues. The germline CDR1 and CDR2 sequences are LGHNA and YNFKEQ. Trimming pared 1 base from V and 5 bases from J, leaving 12 bases between. CDR3 in amino acids: CASSQVVTEYQPQHF. The CDR3 DNA reads as TGTGCCAGCAGCCAAGTAGTGACGGAGTATCAGCCCCAGCATTTT.

Here the CDR3 reads CASSTISGGREKLFF. Here the CDR3 DNA reads TGTGCCAGTAGTACCATATCAGGGGGTCGGGAAAAACTGTTTTTT. This chain joins TRBV19 and TRBJ1-4; 7 bases line up with TRBD1. The J segment lost 8 bases and the V segment lost 4 bases, leaving 10 bases of the junction unmatched. The CDR3 is made up of 15 amino acids. Per germline, CDR1 LNHDA and CDR2 SQIVND (reference sequence).